This TCR beta chain was sequenced for a study of shared clonotypes between healthy human individuals. At the level of the study: The people who gave samples were a couple of women and a few men aged 18 to 49. Study results and limitations: The study drew on few donors, limiting represented genetic and exposure-history diversity.

CDR3 length: 15 residues. Trimming pared 1 base from V and 7 bases from J, leaving 14 bases between. Germline-derived CDR1 and CDR2 are MGHRA and YSYEKL. All donors were healthy HIV-negative adults lacking recent acute infections or vaccinations. Nashville, Tennessee was home to all donors, who were Caucasian adults. This clone came up a few times. Its target is unknown. Sequencing used immunoSEQ multiplex PCR; TCRdb keeps in-frame clones, though not all of them. The sample includes about 500,000 clones, 75% to 80% of them seen just once. The material sequenced was PBMCs. This chain joins TRBV4-1 and TRBJ2-1; TRBD1 is a possible D gene (5 bases). The TCR comes from a woman in her forties in good health. Some clones in this sample may be carry-over from other donors' samples. The CDR3 loop is CASSQGSVRVNEQFF. The CDR3 region has the DNA TGCGCCAGCAGCCAAGGTTCGGTCAGGGTTAATGAGCAGTTCTTC.